This T cell receptor (beta chain) emerged from a study of cytomegalovirus exposure and HLA in healthy donors. Study conclusions and caveats: A later analysis found that most CMV-associated TCR beta chains appeared HLA-restricted. HLA alleles showed associations with 16,951 TCR beta sequences in a later analysis, at a 0.05 false discovery rate. In a later analysis, across HLA loci, associated TCR counts were highest for DRB1, lowest for HLA-C.

The PCR had 60 Vbeta and 13 Jbeta primers. Measured with immunoSEQ multiplex PCR; TCRdb has only the in-frame clones, and not every one. The table includes 30,000 to 45,000 clones, 75% to 90% detected once. V lost 8 bases and J 5 bases, leaving 15 bases between the germline ends. The CDR3 runs 13 residues. Germline CDR1 is MNHEY and CDR2 is SVGAGI. Concerning this clone: The antigen is undetermined.

Sequencing was done on a sample of PBMCs. The sequence was obtained from a woman between 40 and 50 years old in good health and CMV-seropositive. This sequence joins TRBV6-5 and TRBJ1-1, with TRBD1 as a possible D gene (5 bases). The CDR3 DNA reads as TGTGCCAGCCACCCCGGCGGGGGAACTGAAGCTTTCTTT. It encodes CASHPGGGTEAFF.